Sequencing of this T cell receptor beta chain was carried out in a study of OX40 agonist ivuxolimab in advanced cancers. Measured with immunoSEQ multiplex PCR; TCRdb has only the in-frame clones, and not every one. The sample includes some 80,000 clones, 89% of them seen just once. V was pared by 0 bases and J by 0 bases, with 12 bases between. This CDR3 comprises 15 residues. The V gene's germline CDR1 is GTSNPN and CDR2 SVGIG (reference sequence). This TCR was sampled from an adult with an advanced solid tumor such as melanoma, head and neck, liver or kidney cancer. V is TRBV30 and J is TRBJ2-7; weak D call: TRBD2 (5 bases). Source: CD4+ or CD8+ T cells sorted from blood, taken in a trial of the OX40 agonist ivuxolimab. The CDR3 DNA sequence: TGTGCCTGGAGTGTACGGGAATTTGGCTCCTACGAGCAGTACTTC. It specifies CAWSVREFGSYEQYF.